This TCR beta chain was sequenced for a study of cytomegalovirus exposure and HLA in healthy donors. For this clone: The antigen is not known.

Trimming at V came to 4 bases and at J to 3 bases, leaving 9 bases not matched to a gene. Per germline, CDR1 SGHRS and CDR2 YFSETQ. This CDR3 comprises 16 residues. The PCR ran on 60 Vbeta and 13 Jbeta primers. Profiling relied on immunoSEQ multiplex PCR, and the TCRdb table lists in-frame clones only, not all of them. The data contain roughly 120,000 clones, 76% of them singletons. Notes on the study in general: In an earlier analysis, most TCR beta V segments were productive about 87% or about 30% of the time.

The chain is built from TRBV5-1 and TRBJ2-3; 9 positions agree with TRBD2. Sequencing used PBMCs. This TCR came from a man between 45 and 60 years old in good health and CMV-seronegative. This chain's CDR3 is CASSNGLARGTDTQYF. DNA of the CDR3: TGCGCCAGCAGCAATGGACTAGCGCGGGGGACAGATACGCAGTATTTT.